A selection of T cell receptor beta chains follows, all from one sample in a study of identifying expanded T cells in peripheral blood. Produced via immunoSEQ multiplex PCR; TCRdb's table is partial and in-frame only. The sample carries about 94,000 clones, approximately 91% recorded once. Source material: blood. The receptors derive from a person aged 18 to 75 in good health. CDR3s include the opening cysteine and the closing phenylalanine or tryptophan. The D gene is left open where the match is weak. Rows may omit the clone size; those that give it use once, few, many or a size class.

j_call v_call clone_size d_call cdr3_aa
TRBJ1-1 TRBV7-3 - TRBD1 CASSVQGGQNTEAFF
TRBJ2-7 TRBV5-8 - - CASSASVFGSYEQYF
TRBJ2-5 TRBV25-1 - - CASSEYTVPGTETQYF
TRBJ2-3 TRBV5-1 - - CASSSNTDTQYF
TRBJ1-3 TRBV6-1 once - CASSEGVVGNTIYF
TRBJ1-3 TRBV19 - - CASSEISRHGIYF
TRBJ2-5 TRBV6-1 - - CASSLGLQETQYF
TRBJ1-6 TRBV7-3 once - CASSLTAGSDNSPLHF
TRBJ2-2 TRBV29-1 - TRBD1 CSVYGTATNTGELFF
TRBJ1-1 TRBV6-1 - - CASQTQGKNTEAFF
TRBJ1-5 TRBV6-1 - - CASSDTRHLVDQPQHF
TRBJ1-4 TRBV6-1 - - CASILQQSFNEKLFF
TRBJ2-3 TRBV27 - TRBD2 CASTVRGVRDTQYF
TRBJ2-7 TRBV29-1 - TRBD1 CSVGGQGSYEQYF
TRBJ2-1 TRBV30 - - CAWRQASTNEQFF
TRBJ1-3 TRBV29-1 - - CSTQGVGGNTIYF
TRBJ2-1 TRBV6-5 once - CATGSLGNDNEQFF
TRBJ1-4 TRBV7-2 - - CASSLWGVAGEKLFF
TRBJ1-3 TRBV5-1 once TRBD1 CASSLGDRGNTIYF
TRBJ2-3 TRBV11-2 once - CASTSPGTSTDTQYF
TRBJ2-2 TRBV2 - - CASRLTRGNTGELFF
TRBJ2-7 TRBV6-5 - - CASSYRMGEQYF
TRBJ2-1 TRBV5-1 - - CASSQAGTPLYNEQFF
TRBJ2-7 TRBV25-1 - TRBD1 CASSGTGGFYEQYF
TRBJ2-2 TRBV9 - TRBD1 CASSDYRGRDTGELFF
TRBJ2-7 TRBV5-8 - - CASSLIRLGTYEQYF
TRBJ1-5 TRBV19 - - CASSSQTGLNQPQHF
TRBJ1-5 TRBV2 - TRBD1 CATVDPRQGLNQPQHF
TRBJ2-6 TRBV7-9 - - CASSGDSGANVLTF
TRBJ1-1 TRBV5-6 - - CASSLGPGRTEAFF